Sequencing of this TCR beta chain was carried out in a study of T-cell memory formation after mild COVID-19. Many counts were recorded for this clonotype. Antigen specificity is unknown. CDR3 length: 13 residues. Trimming stripped 3 bases from V and 2 bases from J, with 5 bases between. Germline V gives CDR1 LNHDA, CDR2 SQIVND (reference sequence). Study-wide findings and caveats: Shrinking CD4+ clones were chiefly CM and EM; CD8+ ones were chiefly EMRA.

From the 5' RACE reads, TCRdb called clonotypes with MiXCR, one entry per CDR3 protein. Among 450,000 to 650,000 distinct CDR3 sequences listed, under 20% were seen once. The sequence was collected from an adult woman who had mild COVID-19 (a few samples of this study predate the infection). Cell type and time point are not known. Sequencing was carried out using PBMCs or a T cell subset sorted from them (not recorded which). This chain joins TRBV19 and TRBJ2-1; D is unresolved. Here the CDR3 DNA reads TGTGCCAGTAGTATCCCACCCTACAATGAGCAGTTCTTC. This translates into CASSIPPYNEQFF.